A selection of T cell receptor beta chains follows, all from one sample in a study of T cells in Graves' hyperthyroidism and ophthalmopathy. TCRdb independently ran MiXCR on the multiplex PCR reads; one entry per CDR3 protein. Counted here are hundreds of thousands of distinct CDR3 sequences, roughly 15% occurring once; the ten biggest clones make up roughly a sixth. Sequences were obtained from blood. These receptors all come from a young woman with Graves' ophthalmopathy. CDR3s leave out the opening cysteine and the closing phenylalanine or tryptophan. Each record gives: J gene, V gene, clone size, CDR3 protein. The size of a clone is reported for some rows only, either as once, few or many, or as a class for expanded clones.

>TRBJ1-1|TRBV5-6|many
ASSLGAVPQGAF
>TRBJ1-1|TRBV18|-
ASSPQGQGSGTEAF
>TRBJ2-7|TRBV20-1|many
SATQPLAGGYEQY
>TRBJ1-2|TRBV28|many
ASSLFSFRTDVNYGYT
>TRBJ1-4|TRBV27|many
ASSGRQGPNEKLF
>TRBJ1-2|TRBV2|many
ASSGGQVYGYT
>TRBJ1-1|TRBV6-2/TRBV6-3|few
ASGTVSSRNTEAF
>TRBJ2-5|TRBV5-1|-
ASSLFNQEAQY
>TRBJ2-5|TRBV9|-
ASSVEWAWETQY
>TRBJ2-3|TRBV7-2|many
ASSPMGGGADTQY
>TRBJ1-5|TRBV6-1|many
ASSGRDRALNQPQH
>TRBJ1-1|TRBV15|many
ATSRTGGLSAEAF
>TRBJ1-6|TRBV6-2/TRBV6-3|-
ASMGGGGIHNSPLH
>TRBJ1-1|TRBV6-1|many
ASSAGDRRFGAF
>TRBJ2-5|TRBV20-1|-
SATGTGTRETQY
>TRBJ2-5|TRBV29-1|few
SVGGPRTSGYQETQY
>TRBJ2-2|TRBV2|many
ASSQTSGPNTGELF
>TRBJ1-1|TRBV7-8|many
ASSPYRQGGWTEAF
>TRBJ2-7|TRBV6-2/TRBV6-3|few
ASSYDVISYEQY
>TRBJ1-4|TRBV28|few
ASAKKATNEKLF
>TRBJ1-2|TRBV20-1|many
SAAPLDQDYGYT
>TRBJ2-4|TRBV20-1|-
SASSSGNSAKNIQY
>TRBJ2-2|TRBV9|many
ASSGIGTNTGELF
>TRBJ2-4|TRBV5-1|few
ASSGTGGQNIQY
>TRBJ2-7|TRBV27|few
ATSRGGYEQY
>TRBJ2-1|TRBV28|-
ASWGTAANEQF
>TRBJ2-1|TRBV19|-
ASSIGQGIGNEQF
>TRBJ2-1|TRBV6-1|few
ASSTAILNEQF
>TRBJ2-2|TRBV9|few
ASSVGASGANTGELF
>TRBJ1-5|TRBV12-3/TRBV12-4|many
ASGLISNQPQH